This T cell receptor beta chain was sequenced for a study of spatial heterogeneity in lung cancer. Overall study findings and caveats: Tumor mutation count correlated with how many alpha and beta TCRs expanded intratumorally.

The CDR3 extends over 15 amino acids. Germline lookup yields CDR1 SGHNT and CDR2 YYREEE (reference sequence). With V trimmed by 4 bases and J by 0 bases, 4 bases remained unmatched. This clonotype has a handful of counts. The antigen remains undetermined. In a library made to pick up alpha chains, this beta chain is a stray read with a size that means little. Sample time point: sample taken at primary tumor resection. TCRdb re-called the 5' RACE reads with MiXCR, one entry per CDR3 protein. The data contain around 15,000 distinct CDR3 sequences, approximately 6.8% of them singletons. The chain uses TRBV5-4 and TRBJ2-1; TRBD1 matches at 7 bases. Sequenced here: lung tumor tissue, sampled at surgery. The TCR was taken from a female donor with early-stage non-small cell lung cancer. Here the CDR3 DNA reads TGTGCCAGCAGCCCCGGACAGGACTCCTACAATGAGCAGTTCTTC. Amino acids: CASSPGQDSYNEQFF.